These 19 T cell receptor beta chains originate from one sample sequenced in a study of T-cell reconstitution after alpha-beta-depleted transplantation in children. Preparing the TCRbeta library involved the use of unique molecular identifiers. TCRdb reprocessed the PCR reads with MiXCR, giving one entry per CDR3 protein. The table lists more than 85,000 distinct CDR3 sequences, around 5.9% of them singletons. Sample: PBMCs, mostly from graft donor cells, taken 60 days after TCRalphabeta/CD19-depleted stem cell transplant. The origin of the receptors is a female patient aged 2-9 years who had a stem cell transplant for Fanconi anemia, so the T cells may come from the graft donor.

The CDR3 nucleotides are TGTGCCAGCAGTGAATATATTCTGGCAGGGGGGAATTCACCCCTCCACTTT. It encodes CASSEYILAGGNSPLHF. V usage is TRBV25-1 and J usage is TRBJ1-6, with 7 bases lining up with TRBD1. The CDR3 sequence is 17 residues long. J lost 7 bases, V lost 0 bases, and 9 bases had no gene match. Germline V gives CDR1 MGHDK, CDR2 SYGVNS.

This clonotype appeared a few times. The rearrangement joins TRBV14 to TRBJ1-2, with a tentative D call TRBD1 (5 bases). The length of the CDR3 is 22 residues. V was clipped by 0 bases and J by 0 bases, with 29 bases between them. CDR1 SGHDN and CDR2 FVKESK come from the germline V gene. Written as DNA, the CDR3 is TGTGCCAGCAGCCAAGATCTTTTACCCGGGGTTAACACAGGCAACTCTAACTATGGCTACACCTTC. This translates into CASSQDLLPGVNTGNSNYGYTF.

Only a few counts were recorded for this clonotype. J is TRBJ2-3 and V is TRBV2, with 16 bases aligning to TRBD2. The J segment lost 7 bases and the V segment lost 5 bases, leaving 6 bases of the junction unmatched. Germline-derived CDR1 and CDR2 are SNHLY and FYNNEI. The CDR3 spans 16 residues. Here the CDR3 DNA reads TGTGCCAGCAGTCAGGGACTAGCGGGAGGGTTAAATACGCAGTATTTT. Its protein is CASSQGLAGGLNTQYF.

J is TRBJ1-6 and V is TRBV12-3 or TRBV12-4; 7 bases line up with TRBD1. V lost 2 bases to trimming and J lost 6 bases; unmatched junction nucleotides: 7. The CDR3 spans 16 residues. CDR3 protein: CASSLRGQDGNSPLHF. The CDR3 bases are TGTGCCAGCAGTTTACGTGGACAGGACGGTAATTCACCCCTCCACTTT.

This clonotype was counted at least ten times. The chain recombines TRBV5-1 with TRBJ2-1, with 11 bases lining up with TRBD2. With 5 bases clipped from V and 6 bases from J, the junction kept 10 bases outside the gene matches. This CDR3 is 16 amino acids long. Germline CDR1 SGHRS, CDR2 YFSETQ. The CDR3 region is CASRTPGLAGVNEQFF. The DNA for the CDR3 is TGCGCCAGCAGGACTCCTGGACTAGCGGGCGTCAATGAGCAGTTCTTC. The full variable domain, rest sourced from reference TRBV5-1 and TRBJ2-1, is KAGVTQTPRYLIKTRGQQVTLSCSPISGHRSVSWYQQTPGQGLQFLFEYFSETQRNKGNFPGRFSGRQFSNSRSEMNVSTLELGDSALYLCASRTPGLAGVNEQFFGPGTRLTVL.

This clonotype was seen a few times. The V and J genes are TRBV2 and TRBJ2-5, with TRBD1 matching over 9 bases. The junction had 9 bases not matched to a gene; V was cut back by 11 bases and J by 5 bases. The V gene's germline CDR1 is SNHLY and CDR2 FYNNEI. The CDR3 has 13 residues. The CDR3 nucleotides read TGTGCCGGAAACAGGGGGCTGGTGGAGACCCAGTACTTC. Translation: CAGNRGLVETQYF.

This clonotype has a count of ten or more. This rearrangement joins TRBV27 to TRBJ2-1; D ambiguous. V lost 5 bases, J lost 0 bases, and 14 bases lay in between. The germline V gene has CDR1 MNHEY and CDR2 SMNVEV (reference sequence). The CDR3 runs to 16 residues. The CDR3 sequence: CASSPTSWGSYNEQFF. The CDR3 DNA reads as TGTGCCAGCAGTCCAACATCCTGGGGCTCCTACAATGAGCAGTTCTTC.

The chain is built from TRBV30 and TRBJ2-3; TRBD2 aligns across 9 bases. The CDR3 spans 16 residues. From germline, CDR1 is GTSNPN and CDR2 SVGIG (reference sequence). With 2 bases clipped from V and 2 bases from J, the junction kept 8 bases outside the gene matches. The CDR3 DNA reads TGTGCCTGGAGTTTGTGGGCGGGGGGGGCCACAGATACGCAGTATTTT. It translates to CAWSLWAGGATDTQYF.

This clonotype occurred many times. V and J are TRBV9 and TRBJ2-3; no reliable D call. CDR3 size: 16 residues. Germline CDR1 is SGDLS and CDR2 is YYNGEE. The germline V and J ends were trimmed by 0 bases and 3 bases, with 14 bases remaining between them. The CDR3 spells CASSVGATPRTDTQYF. CDR3 bases: TGTGCCAGCAGCGTAGGAGCCACCCCTAGGACAGATACGCAGTATTTT.

This clonotype was found many times. The genes are TRBV20-1 and TRBJ2-3; 7 bases map to TRBD2. This CDR3 has 14 amino acids. CDR1 and CDR2 (germline): DFQATT, SNEGSKA (reference sequence). The V and J ends lost 5 bases and 2 bases, in that order; junction bases with no gene match: 7. DNA for the CDR3: TGCAGTGCTCACCCGGGGGGTGACACAGATACGCAGTATTTT. Translated: CSAHPGGDTDTQYF.

This clonotype was seen ten or more times. This chain connects TRBV11-2 to TRBJ2-1; 7 positions agree with TRBD2. With 5 bases clipped from V and 4 bases from J, the junction kept 5 bases outside the gene matches. CDR3 length: 14 residues. Germline CDR1 reads SGHAT; CDR2 reads FQNNGV. CDR3: CASSQSGAYNEQFF. As DNA, the CDR3 is TGTGCCAGCAGCCAAAGCGGGGCTTACAATGAGCAGTTCTTC.

This clonotype was detected many times. J is TRBJ2-2 and V is TRBV6-5; TRBD1 is a possible D gene (5 bases). Trimming left V 5 bases short and J 8 bases short, with 12 bases between. Germline values: CDR1 MNHEY, CDR2 SVGAGI. The CDR3 is made up of 13 amino acids. The DNA of the CDR3 is TGTGCCAGCAGTCCGCTCAGGGAAGGGGAGCTGTTTTTT. Protein product: CASSPLREGELFF.

The chain uses TRBV3-1 and TRBJ2-7, with TRBD2 matching 8 bases. With 1 base clipped from V and 1 base from J, the junction kept 3 bases outside the gene matches. This CDR3 region has 15 residues. Germline V gene lookup returns CDR1 LGHDT and CDR2 YNNKEL (reference sequence). The CDR3 DNA reads as TGTGCCAGCAGCCAAGTGCAGCGGGAGTCCTACGAGCAGTACTTC. Protein: CASSQVQRESYEQYF.

This clonotype occurred many times. V usage is TRBV7-9 and J usage is TRBJ2-3, with D unresolved. Germline-derived CDR1 and CDR2 are SEHNR and FQNEAQ (reference sequence). The V end lost 6 bases, the J end lost 0 bases, and 10 bases lay between the germline ends. There are 14 residues in the CDR3. The CDR3 region has the DNA TGTGCCAGCAGACCGACACATAGCACAGATACGCAGTATTTT. This translates into CASRPTHSTDTQYF.

This clonotype was counted ten times or more. The chain employs TRBV4-1 and TRBJ1-6, with D tentatively TRBD1 (6 bases). Per the germline V gene, CDR1 is MGHRA and CDR2 is YSYEKL. V gave up 7 bases and J gave up 7 bases, with 17 bases separating them. This CDR3 is built from 15 residues. The CDR3 loop is CASTNGGGFNSPLHF. The CDR3 region has the DNA TGCGCCAGCACCAACGGAGGGGGTTTCAATTCACCCCTCCACTTT.

This clonotype was seen a few times. The chain carries TRBV27 and TRBJ2-6; no clear D. Trimming took 2 bases from V and 0 from J, leaving 5 bases between them. The CDR3 consists of 15 residues. Germline CDR1 and CDR2: MNHEY and SMNVEV (reference sequence). CDR3 nucleotides: TGTGCCAGCAGTTTACAGCTCTCTGGGGCCAACGTCCTGACTTTC. This sequence encodes CASSLQLSGANVLTF.

This clonotype showed up just a few times. V gene TRBV6-2 or TRBV6-3 combines with J gene TRBJ2-3; TRBD2 aligns across 7 bases. The CDR3 covers 14 residues. The V gene's germline CDR1 is MNHEY and CDR2 SVGEGT. After removal of 5 bases from V and 2 bases from J, the junction contained 4 bases not matched to a gene. The CDR3: CASSPRDYTDTQYF. The CDR3 nucleotides read TGTGCCAGCAGTCCCCGGGACTACACAGATACGCAGTATTTT.

This clonotype was counted at least ten times. The rearrangement joins TRBV12-3 or TRBV12-4 to TRBJ2-3; no firm D call. The CDR3 has 13 residues. V dropped 5 bases and J dropped 5 bases, with 11 bases sitting between them. The CDR3 nucleotides are TGTGCCAGCAGTGCATTTCCGAAAGATACGCAGTATTTT. Protein sequence: CASSAFPKDTQYF.

This clonotype was counted between two and nine times. V gene TRBV6-1 combines with J gene TRBJ2-3; D is undetermined. V gave up 3 bases and J gave up 4 bases, with 8 bases separating them. The CDR3 spans 13 residues. Germline values: CDR1 MNHNS, CDR2 SASEGT. The CDR3 region is CASSDIGPDTQYF. CDR3 nucleotide sequence: TGTGCCAGCAGTGATATAGGGCCAGATACGCAGTATTTT.